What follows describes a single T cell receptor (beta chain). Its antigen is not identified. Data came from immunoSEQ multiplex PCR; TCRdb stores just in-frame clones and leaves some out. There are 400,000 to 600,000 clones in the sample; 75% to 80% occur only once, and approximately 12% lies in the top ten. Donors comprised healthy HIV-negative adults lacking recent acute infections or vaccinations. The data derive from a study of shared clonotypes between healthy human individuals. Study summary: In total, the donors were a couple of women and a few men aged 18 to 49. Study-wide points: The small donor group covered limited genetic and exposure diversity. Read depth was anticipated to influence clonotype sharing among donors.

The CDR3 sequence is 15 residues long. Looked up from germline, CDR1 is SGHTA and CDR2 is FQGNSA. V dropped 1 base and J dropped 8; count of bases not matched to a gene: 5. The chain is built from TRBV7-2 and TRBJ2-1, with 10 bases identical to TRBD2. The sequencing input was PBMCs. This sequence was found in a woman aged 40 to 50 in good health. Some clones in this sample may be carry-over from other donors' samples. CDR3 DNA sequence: TGTGCCAGCAGCTTAGTGGCTAGCGGGAGCGATGAGCAGTTCTTC. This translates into CASSLVASGSDEQFF.